Below, one T cell receptor (beta chain) is given with its context. These data are taken from a study of cytomegalovirus exposure and HLA in healthy donors. CDR3 length: 13 residues. V was pared by 5 bases and J by 7 bases, with 6 bases of the junction left unmatched. Germline V gives CDR1 SGHAT, CDR2 FQNNGV. PCR involved 60 Vbeta and 13 Jbeta primers. Libraries were prepared by immunoSEQ multiplex PCR; TCRdb keeps only in-frame clonotypes and omits some of them. The data contain approximately 150,000 clones, approximately 9% of them seen just once; the ten biggest clones take up 1.8%. This TCR came from a male donor in good health and CMV-seronegative. What was sequenced was PBMCs. The chain links TRBV11-2 to TRBJ1-2; 8 bases fit TRBD1. The CDR3: CASSPRTGSGYTF. CDR3 bases: TGTGCCAGCAGCCCAAGGACAGGGTCTGGCTACACCTTC.